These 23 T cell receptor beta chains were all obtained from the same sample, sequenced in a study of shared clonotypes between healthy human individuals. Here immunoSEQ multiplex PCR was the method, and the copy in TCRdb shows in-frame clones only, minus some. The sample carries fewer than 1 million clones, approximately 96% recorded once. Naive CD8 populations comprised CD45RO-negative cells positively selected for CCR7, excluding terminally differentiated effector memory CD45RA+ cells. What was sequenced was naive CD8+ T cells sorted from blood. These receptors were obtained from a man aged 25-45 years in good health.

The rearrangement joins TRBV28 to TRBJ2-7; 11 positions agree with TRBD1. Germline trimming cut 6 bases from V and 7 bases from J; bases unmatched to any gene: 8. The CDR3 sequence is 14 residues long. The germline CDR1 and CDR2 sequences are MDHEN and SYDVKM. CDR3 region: CASREGQGAREQYF. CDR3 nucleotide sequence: TGTGCCAGCAGGGAAGGACAGGGGGCAAGGGAGCAGTACTTC. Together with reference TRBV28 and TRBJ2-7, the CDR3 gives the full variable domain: DVKVTQSSRYLVKRTGEKVFLECVQDMDHENMFWYRQDPGLGLRLIYFSYDVKMKEKGDIPEGYSVSREKKERFSLILESASTNQTSMYLCASREGQGAREQYFGPGTRLTVT.

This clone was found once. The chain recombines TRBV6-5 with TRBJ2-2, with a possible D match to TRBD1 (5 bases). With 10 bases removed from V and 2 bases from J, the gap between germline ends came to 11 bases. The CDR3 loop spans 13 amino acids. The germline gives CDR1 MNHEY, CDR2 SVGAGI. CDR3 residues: CATKDRNTGELFF. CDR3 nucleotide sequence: TGTGCCACCAAAGACAGAAACACCGGGGAGCTGTTTTTT.

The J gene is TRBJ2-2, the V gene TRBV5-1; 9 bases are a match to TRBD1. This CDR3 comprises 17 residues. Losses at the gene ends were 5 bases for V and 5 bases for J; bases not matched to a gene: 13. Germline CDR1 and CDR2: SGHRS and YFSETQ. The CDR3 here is CASSHYPGQGQTGELFF. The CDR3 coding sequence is TGCGCCAGCAGTCACTATCCGGGACAGGGTCAGACCGGGGAGCTGTTTTTT. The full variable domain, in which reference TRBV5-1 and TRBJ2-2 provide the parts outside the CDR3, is KAGVTQTPRYLIKTRGQQVTLSCSPISGHRSVSWYQQTPGQGLQFLFEYFSETQRNKGNFPGRFSGRQFSNSRSEMNVSTLELGDSALYLCASSHYPGQGQTGELFFGEGSRLTVL.

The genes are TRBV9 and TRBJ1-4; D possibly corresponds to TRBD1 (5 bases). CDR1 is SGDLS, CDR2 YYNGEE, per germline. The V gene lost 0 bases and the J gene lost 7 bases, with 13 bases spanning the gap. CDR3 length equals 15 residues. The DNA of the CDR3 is TGTGCCAGCAGCGTAGATTGGGGGTTGGGTGAAAAACTGTTTTTT. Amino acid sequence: CASSVDWGLGEKLFF.

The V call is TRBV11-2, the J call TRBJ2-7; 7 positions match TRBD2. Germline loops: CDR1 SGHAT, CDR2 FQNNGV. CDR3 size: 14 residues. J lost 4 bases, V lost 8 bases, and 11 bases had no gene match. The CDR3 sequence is CASLPETSLYEQYF. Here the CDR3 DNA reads TGTGCCAGCCTACCGGAGACTAGCCTGTACGAGCAGTACTTC.

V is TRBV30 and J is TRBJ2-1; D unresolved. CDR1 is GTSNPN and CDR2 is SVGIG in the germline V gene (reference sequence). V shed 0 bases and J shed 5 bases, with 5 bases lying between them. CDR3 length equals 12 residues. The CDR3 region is CAWSVQDNEQFF. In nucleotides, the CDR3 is TGTGCCTGGAGTGTACAAGACAATGAGCAGTTCTTC. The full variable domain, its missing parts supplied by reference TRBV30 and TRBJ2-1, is SQTIHQWPATLVQPVGSPLSLECTVEGTSNPNLYWYRQAAGRGLQLLFYSVGIGQISSEVPQNLSASRPQDRQFILSSKKLLLSDSGFYLCAWSVQDNEQFFGPGTRLTVL.

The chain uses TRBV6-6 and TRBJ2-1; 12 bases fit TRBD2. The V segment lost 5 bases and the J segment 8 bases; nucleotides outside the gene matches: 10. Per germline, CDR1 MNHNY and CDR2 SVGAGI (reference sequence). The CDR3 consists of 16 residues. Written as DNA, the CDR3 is TGTGCCAGCAGTCCGCTAGCGGGAGGGCCGGGGGATGAGCAGTTCTTC. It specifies CASSPLAGGPGDEQFF.

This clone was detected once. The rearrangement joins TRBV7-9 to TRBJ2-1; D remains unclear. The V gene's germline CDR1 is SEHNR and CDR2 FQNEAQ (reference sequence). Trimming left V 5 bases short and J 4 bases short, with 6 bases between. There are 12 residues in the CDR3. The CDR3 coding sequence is TGTGCCAGCAGCCTAAAGTACAATGAGCAGTTCTTC. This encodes CASSLKYNEQFF.

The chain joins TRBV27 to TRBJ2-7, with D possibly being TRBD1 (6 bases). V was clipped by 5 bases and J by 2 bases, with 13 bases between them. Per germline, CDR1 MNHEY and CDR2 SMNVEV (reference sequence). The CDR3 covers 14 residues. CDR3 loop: CASSDLRDTYEQYF. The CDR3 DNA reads TGTGCCAGCAGTGACCTCCGGGACACCTACGAGCAGTACTTC.

In DNA form, the CDR3 reads TGTGCCAGCAGTTTTTTAACCGGGACAGGGAGCACAGATACGCAGTATTTT. Its translation is CASSFLTGTGSTDTQYF. This chain links TRBV27 with TRBJ2-3, with 9 bases identical to TRBD1. The germline V gene has CDR1 MNHEY and CDR2 SMNVEV (reference sequence). CDR3 length: 17 amino acids. Unmatched junction bases numbered 7, after V lost 3 bases and J lost 0 bases.

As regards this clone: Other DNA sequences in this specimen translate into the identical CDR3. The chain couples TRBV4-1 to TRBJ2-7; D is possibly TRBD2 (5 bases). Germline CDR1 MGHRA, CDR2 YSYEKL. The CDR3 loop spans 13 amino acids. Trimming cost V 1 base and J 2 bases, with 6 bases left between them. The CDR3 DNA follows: TGCGCCAGCAGCCAAGGACTACCCTACGAGCAGTACTTC. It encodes CASSQGLPYEQYF.

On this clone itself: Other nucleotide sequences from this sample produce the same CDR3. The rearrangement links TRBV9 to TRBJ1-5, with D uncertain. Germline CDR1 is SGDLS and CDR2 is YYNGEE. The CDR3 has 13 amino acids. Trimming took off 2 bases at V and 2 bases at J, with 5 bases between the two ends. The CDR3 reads CASSVDGNQPQHF. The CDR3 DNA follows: TGTGCCAGCAGCGTTGACGGCAATCAGCCCCAGCATTTT.

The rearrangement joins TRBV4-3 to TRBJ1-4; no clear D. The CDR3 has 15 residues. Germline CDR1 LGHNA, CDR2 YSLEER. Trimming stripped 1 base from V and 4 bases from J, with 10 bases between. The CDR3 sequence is CASSQANGYNEKLFF. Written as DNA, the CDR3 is TGCGCCAGCAGCCAAGCGAATGGCTATAATGAAAAACTGTTTTTT.

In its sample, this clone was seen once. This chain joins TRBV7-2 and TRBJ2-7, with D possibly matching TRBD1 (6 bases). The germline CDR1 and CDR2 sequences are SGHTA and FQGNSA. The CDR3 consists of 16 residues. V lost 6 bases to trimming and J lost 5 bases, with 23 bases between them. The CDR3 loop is CASSINAGSRGNEQYF. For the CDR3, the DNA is TGTGCCAGCAGTATCAATGCGGGCTCCAGGGGCAACGAGCAGTACTTC.

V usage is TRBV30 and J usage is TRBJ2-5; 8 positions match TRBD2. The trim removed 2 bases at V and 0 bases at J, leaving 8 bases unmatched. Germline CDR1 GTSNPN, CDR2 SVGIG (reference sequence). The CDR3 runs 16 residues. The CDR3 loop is CAWSLRLAIYQETQYF. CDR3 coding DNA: TGTGCCTGGAGTCTCAGACTAGCGATCTACCAAGAGACCCAGTACTTC.

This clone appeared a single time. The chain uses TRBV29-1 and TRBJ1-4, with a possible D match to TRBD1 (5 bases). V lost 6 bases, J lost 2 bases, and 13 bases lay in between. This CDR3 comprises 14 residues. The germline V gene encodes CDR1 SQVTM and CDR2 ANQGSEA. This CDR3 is CSVGGAGTNEKLFF. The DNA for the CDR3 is TGCAGCGTCGGCGGGGCGGGGACTAATGAAAAACTGTTTTTT.

As DNA, the CDR3 is TGTGCCAGCAGCTCCCGACAGGGGATTAATCAGCCCCAGCATTTT. Its protein product is CASSSRQGINQPQHF. The rearrangement links TRBV28 to TRBJ1-5; 8 nucleotides match TRBD1. This CDR3 has 15 amino acids. Germline V gives CDR1 MDHEN, CDR2 SYDVKM. V lost 6 bases and J lost 4; bases outside the gene matches: 8.

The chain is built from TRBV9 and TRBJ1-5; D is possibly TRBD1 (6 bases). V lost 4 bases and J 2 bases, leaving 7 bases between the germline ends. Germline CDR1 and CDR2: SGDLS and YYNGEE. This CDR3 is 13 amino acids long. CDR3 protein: CASSRQGNQPQHF. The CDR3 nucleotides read TGTGCCAGCAGCCGACAGGGCAATCAGCCCCAGCATTTT.

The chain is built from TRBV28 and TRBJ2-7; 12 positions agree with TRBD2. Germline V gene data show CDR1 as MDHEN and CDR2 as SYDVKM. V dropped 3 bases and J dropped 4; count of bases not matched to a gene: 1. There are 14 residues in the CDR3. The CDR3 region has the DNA TGTGCCAGCAGTTTTACTAGCGGGAGGTACGAGCAGTACTTC. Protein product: CASSFTSGRYEQYF.

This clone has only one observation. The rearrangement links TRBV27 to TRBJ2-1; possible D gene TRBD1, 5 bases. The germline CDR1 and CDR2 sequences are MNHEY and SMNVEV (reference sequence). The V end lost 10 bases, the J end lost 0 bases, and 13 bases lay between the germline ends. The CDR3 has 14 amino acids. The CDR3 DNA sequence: TGTGCCACCGCGCAGGGAAGCTCCTACAATGAGCAGTTCTTC. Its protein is CATAQGSSYNEQFF.

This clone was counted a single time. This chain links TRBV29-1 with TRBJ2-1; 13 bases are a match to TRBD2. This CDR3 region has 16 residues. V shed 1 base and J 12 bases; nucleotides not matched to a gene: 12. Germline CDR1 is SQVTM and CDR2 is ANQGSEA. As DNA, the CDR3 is TGCAGCGTTGAAGCCCCACTAGCGGGAGGGATGATAGGGCAGTTCTTC. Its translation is CSVEAPLAGGMIGQFF.

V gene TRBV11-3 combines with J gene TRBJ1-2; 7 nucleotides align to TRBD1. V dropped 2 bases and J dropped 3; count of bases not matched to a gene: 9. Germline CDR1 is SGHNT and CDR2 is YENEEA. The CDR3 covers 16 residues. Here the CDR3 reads CASSLSPRQGDYGYTF. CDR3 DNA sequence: TGTGCCAGCAGCTTAAGTCCGCGACAGGGCGACTATGGCTACACCTTC.

CDR3 protein: CASSFAQGTEAFF. CDR3 in DNA: TGTGCCAGCAGTTTCGCCCAAGGGACTGAAGCTTTCTTT. V gene TRBV28 combines with J gene TRBJ1-1; D ambiguous. CDR1 is MDHEN, CDR2 SYDVKM, per germline. V lost 3 bases and J lost 5, with 10 bases in between. CDR3 length: 13 residues.